This TCR beta chain was recovered during a study of identical twins. TCRdb re-derived calls from the 5' RACE reads in MiXCR, one entry per CDR3 protein. This repertoire shows roughly 630,000 distinct CDR3 sequences, 7% to 7.5% found once; its top ten account for approximately 1.5%. Of note for this clonotype: Its target is not known.

J gave up 7 bases and V 5 bases, and 6 bases lay outside the gene matches. The CDR3 has 14 amino acids. Germline assignment: CDR1 SEHNR and CDR2 FQNEAQ (reference sequence). Study-level results: In monozygotic twins, models underestimated the sharing of out-of-frame TCR alpha. With abundant cord blood beta clonotypes, insertions were fewer; memory repertoires showed no such pattern. Twin-shared out-of-frame alpha sequences showed excess low generation probability.

Every donor was a healthy Caucasian. The data were also submitted as part of a second study, on yellow fever vaccine responses in identical twins.

Sequenced sample: PBMCs. This receptor was identified in a woman in her late teens or twenties in good health. The chain uses TRBV7-9 and TRBJ1-5; 9 bases are a match to TRBD1. The CDR3 spells CASSGQGTSQPQHF. The CDR3 coding sequence is TGTGCCAGCAGCGGACAGGGGACTTCCCAGCCCCAGCATTTT.